This TCR beta chain was retrieved from a study of cytomegalovirus exposure and HLA in healthy donors. This clone was recorded only once. It was with 60 Vbeta and 13 Jbeta primers that the PCR ran. The assay was immunoSEQ multiplex PCR, and TCRdb's table has in-frame clones only and misses some. The sample consists of tens of thousands of clones, around 80% of them appearing once. Germline CDR1 and CDR2: SGHVS and FNYEAQ. This CDR3 is 14 amino acids long. The V gene end was trimmed by 3 bases and the J gene end by 1 base; junction bases not matched to a gene: 2. The sequence derives from a woman in her 30s in good health and CMV-seronegative. Sequenced sample: PBMCs. This chain uses TRBV7-6 with TRBJ2-7, with 8 bases fitting TRBD1. CDR3 sequence: CASSLDRVSYEQYF. DNA of the CDR3: TGTGCCAGCAGCTTGGACAGGGTGTCCTACGAGCAGTACTTC.